These 8 T cell receptor beta chains were sequenced from one sample in a study of CD8 T cells in ankylosing spondylitis. Their target antigens are unknown. TCRdb re-analysed the 5' RACE reads in MiXCR, keeping a single row per CDR3 protein. The sample lists over 600,000 distinct CDR3 sequences, around 20% occurring once. Whole-study results and caveats: A motif of 8 or 9 highly homologous TCR beta variants was seen as apparently characteristic of ankylosing spondylitis blood.

Sequencing used blood, either unsorted or a sorted T cell fraction (not recorded which). The receptors were gathered from a male donor with ankylosing spondylitis.

This clonotype has only a few counts. The chain employs TRBV7-9 and TRBJ2-6; weak D call: TRBD2 (5 bases). CDR1 and CDR2 (germline): SEHNR, FQNEAQ (reference sequence). Trimming cost V 5 bases and J 4 bases, with 18 bases left between them. The CDR3 sequence is 17 residues long. CDR3 protein: CASSNPPLVSGANVLTF. In nucleotides, the CDR3 is TGTGCCAGCAGCAACCCACCACTAGTGTCGGGGGCCAACGTCCTGACTTTC.

The rearrangement links TRBV2 to TRBJ2-7; the D gene could be TRBD1 or TRBD2 (6 bases each). The CDR3 loop spans 13 amino acids. The V end was cut by 5 bases, the J end by 3 bases, with 11 bases between. CDR1 and CDR2 from the germline V gene are SNHLY and FYNNEI. The CDR3 sequence is CASSIRGDYEQYF. The DNA of the CDR3 is TGTGCCAGCAGTATTAGGGGGGACTACGAGCAGTACTTC.

The chain employs TRBV6-2 or TRBV6-3 and TRBJ2-3; D might be TRBD2 (6 bases). The germline gives CDR1 MNHEY, CDR2 SVGEGT. V was clipped by 8 bases and J by 4 bases, with 13 bases between them. CDR3 length: 13 residues. The CDR3 coding sequence is TGTGCCAGCTGGACGGGAGCGGCAGATACGCAGTATTTT. It is translated as CASWTGAADTQYF.

The V and J genes are TRBV6-1 and TRBJ2-7, with TRBD2 identical over 14 bases. The CDR3 is 15 residues long. The germline V gene has CDR1 MNHNS and CDR2 SASEGT. V shed 7 bases and J 2 bases; nucleotides not matched to a gene: 4. CDR3 bases: TGTGCCAGCAAGGGGACTAGCGGGGGAGCCTACGAGCAGTACTTC. This translates into CASKGTSGGAYEQYF.

V is TRBV10-3 and J is TRBJ1-5, with 7 bases identical to TRBD1. The germline CDR1 and CDR2 sequences are ENHRY and SYGVKD. The CDR3 contains 13 residues. Trimming at V came to 5 bases and at J to 5 bases, leaving 3 bases not matched to a gene. Here the CDR3 reads CAISSGQDQPQHF. In DNA, the CDR3 is TGTGCCATCAGTTCAGGACAGGATCAGCCCCAGCATTTT.

This clonotype was counted between two and nine times. The chain couples TRBV29-1 to TRBJ1-2; D possibly corresponds to TRBD1 (5 bases). Looked up from germline, CDR1 is SQVTM and CDR2 is ANQGSEA. The CDR3 extends over 12 amino acids. Trimming left V 1 base short and J 3 bases short, with 6 bases between. The CDR3: CSVEGQYYGYTF. As DNA, the CDR3 is TGCAGCGTTGAAGGACAGTACTATGGCTACACCTTC.

V and J are TRBV30 and TRBJ2-5; 7 bases map to TRBD2. CDR3 length: 14 residues. In germline, CDR1 is GTSNPN, CDR2 SVGIG (reference sequence). J was trimmed by 3 bases and V by 0 bases; bases with no gene match: 4. The CDR3 region has the DNA TGTGCCTGGAGTGTACTAGCGACCAAAGAGACCCAGTACTTC. Its translation is CAWSVLATKETQYF.

The genes are TRBV3-1 and TRBJ1-1; 10 bases match TRBD1. CDR1 is LGHDT and CDR2 is YNNKEL in the germline V gene (reference sequence). V dropped 6 bases and J dropped 4; count of bases not matched to a gene: 8. The CDR3 has 15 residues. CDR3 in amino acids: CASSHARTGGTEAFF. Here the CDR3 DNA reads TGTGCCAGCAGTCACGCCCGGACAGGGGGCACTGAAGCTTTCTTT.